These 2 T cell receptor beta chains came from one sample sequenced in a study of T cell repertoires in cytomegalovirus infection. These receptors have no identified antigens. TCRdb processed the reads anew with MiXCR; each CDR3 protein has one entry. The table includes roughly 570,000 distinct CDR3 sequences, 40% detected once. The specimen was cultured PBMCs, collected from culture after CMV antigen stimulation. The receptor set was obtained from a human donor in good health (CMV status not recorded). Some clones in this sample may be carry-over from other donors' samples.

The chain is built from TRBV7-2 and TRBJ2-6; possibly TRBD1 for D (6 bases). CDR3 size: 16 residues. The V gene's germline CDR1 is SGHTA and CDR2 FQGNSA. V was cut by 7 bases and J by 6 bases, with 19 bases left in between. The CDR3 loop reads CASTSTGPLVANVLTF. CDR3 in DNA: TGTGCCAGCACCTCGACAGGTCCTCTAGTGGCCAACGTCCTGACTTTC.

The sample holds a few counts of this clonotype. The rearrangement joins TRBV19 to TRBJ1-1; D might be TRBD1 (5 bases). The CDR3 covers 16 residues. Germline V gene data show CDR1 as LNHDA and CDR2 as SQIVND (reference sequence). With 7 bases removed from V and 11 bases from J, the gap between germline ends came to 29 bases. This CDR3 is CASNDPPRTTNRRAFF. CDR3 DNA sequence: TGTGCCAGTAACGACCCTCCCAGGACAACCAACCGTAGGGCTTTCTTT. Looking up the rest from reference TRBV19 and TRBJ1-1 gives the full variable domain: DGGITQSPKYLFRKEGQNVTLSCEQNLNHDAMYWYRQDPGQGLRLIYYSQIVNDFQKGDIAEGYSVSREKKESFPLTVTSAQKNPTAFYLCASNDPPRTTNRRAFFGQGTRLTVV.